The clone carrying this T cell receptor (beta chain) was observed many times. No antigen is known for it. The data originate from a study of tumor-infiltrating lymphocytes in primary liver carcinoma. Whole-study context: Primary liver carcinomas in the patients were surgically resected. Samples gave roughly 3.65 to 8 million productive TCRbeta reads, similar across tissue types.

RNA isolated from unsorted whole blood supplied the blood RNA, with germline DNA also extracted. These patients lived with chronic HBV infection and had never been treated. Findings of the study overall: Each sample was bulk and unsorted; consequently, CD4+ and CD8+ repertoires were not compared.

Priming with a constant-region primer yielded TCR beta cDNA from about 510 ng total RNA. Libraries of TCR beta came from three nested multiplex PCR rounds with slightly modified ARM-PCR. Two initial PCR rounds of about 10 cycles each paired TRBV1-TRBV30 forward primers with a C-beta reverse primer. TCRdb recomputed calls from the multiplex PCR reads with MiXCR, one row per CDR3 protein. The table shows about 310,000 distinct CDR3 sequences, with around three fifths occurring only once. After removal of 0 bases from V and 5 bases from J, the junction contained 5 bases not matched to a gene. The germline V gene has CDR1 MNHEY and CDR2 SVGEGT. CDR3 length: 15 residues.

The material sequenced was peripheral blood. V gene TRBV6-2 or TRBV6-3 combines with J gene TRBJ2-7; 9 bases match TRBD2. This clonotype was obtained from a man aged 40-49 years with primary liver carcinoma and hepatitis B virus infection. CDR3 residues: CASSYSAGGQNEQYF. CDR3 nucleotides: TGTGCCAGCAGTTACTCGGCGGGAGGGCAGAACGAGCAGTACTTC.